These 7 T cell receptor beta chains originate from one sample sequenced in a study of blood T cell repertoires in COVID-19 (dated by TCRdb to about 2020). Library preparation employed the immunoSEQ multiplex PCR assay. As stored in TCRdb, this immuneACCESS dataset retains in-frame rearrangements with V and J assigned. A fraction of the clones does not appear; measured against another copy, unresolved V genes explain less than half of the discrepancy, and the remainder lacks a known reason. A total of 200,000 to 250,000 clones appear in this sample, 75% to 85% of them only once. Of the sample, roughly 8.2% falls within the top ten clones. Sequenced sample: peripheral blood. These receptors were collected from a woman older than 75 with COVID-19, enrolled during active disease.

The genes are TRBV5-1 and TRBJ2-3, with TRBD2 identical over 7 bases. V lost 0 bases and J lost 6; bases outside the gene matches: 7. The CDR3 is 15 amino acids. CDR1 and CDR2 from the germline V gene are SGHRS and YFSETQ. The CDR3 nucleotides are TGCGCCAGCAGCTTGGTACGGGGGGAAAGGGATACGCAGTATTTT. This translates into CASSLVRGERDTQYF.

The chain is built from TRBV5-1 and TRBJ1-3, with 10 bases aligning to TRBD1. The germline V gene encodes CDR1 SGHRS and CDR2 YFSETQ. The ends lost 5 bases at V and 2 bases at J; junction bases unmatched: 1. The CDR3 runs 14 residues. CDR3 sequence (DNA): TGCGCCAGCAGAGGACAGGGGGCTGGAAACACCATATATTTT. It is translated as CASRGQGAGNTIYF.

The genes are TRBV5-8 and TRBJ2-6; 7 positions agree with TRBD1. V dropped 3 bases and J dropped 0; count of bases not matched to a gene: 3. The CDR3 sequence is 16 residues long. Germline V lookup: CDR1 SGHTS, CDR2 YDEGEE. The CDR3 sequence: CASSWGQPSGANVLTF. The CDR3 DNA follows: TGTGCCAGCAGCTGGGGACAGCCCTCTGGGGCCAACGTCCTGACTTTC. Together with reference TRBV5-8 and TRBJ2-6, the CDR3 gives the full variable domain: EAGVTQSPTHLIKTRGQQATLRCSPISGHTSVYWYQQALGLGLQFLLWYDEGEERNRGNFPPRFSGRQFPNYSSELNVNALELEDSALYLCASSWGQPSGANVLTFGAGSRLTVL.

V gene TRBV7-9 combines with J gene TRBJ2-1; 8 nucleotides agree with TRBD1. V gave up 5 bases and J gave up 10 bases; unmatched junction bases: 4. The CDR3 is 12 residues long. The germline CDR1 and CDR2 sequences are SEHNR and FQNEAQ (reference sequence). The CDR3: CASSRQGLEQFF. As DNA, the CDR3 is TGTGCCAGCAGCCGACAGGGGTTAGAGCAGTTCTTC.

The CDR3 sequence is CASSSPYGGDNYGYTF. As DNA, the CDR3 is TGTGCCAGCAGTTCACCCTATGGAGGGGACAACTATGGCTACACCTTC. The V and J genes are TRBV27 and TRBJ1-2; tentatively, D is TRBD1 (5 bases). Germline CDR1 is MNHEY and CDR2 is SMNVEV (reference sequence). The V gene lost 4 bases and the J gene lost 2 bases, with 17 bases spanning the gap. This CDR3 comprises 16 residues.

The sample holds one count of this clone. The rearrangement joins TRBV7-9 to TRBJ1-6; D not resolved. Trimming removed 5 bases from V and 7 bases from J, with 12 bases in between. The CDR3 sequence is 14 residues long. Per germline, CDR1 SEHNR and CDR2 FQNEAQ (reference sequence). The CDR3 reads CASSQRGRNSPLHF. The CDR3 nucleotides read TGTGCCAGCAGCCAACGAGGGCGGAATTCACCCCTCCACTTT.

V is TRBV18 and J is TRBJ2-1; 9 nucleotides align to TRBD2. After removal of 2 bases from V and 0 bases from J, the junction contained 2 bases not matched to a gene. The CDR3 sequence is 16 residues long. The germline V gene has CDR1 KGHSH and CDR2 LQKENI. The CDR3 loop is CASSPDSGSSYNEQFF. The CDR3 bases are TGTGCCAGCTCACCAGATAGCGGGAGCTCCTACAATGAGCAGTTCTTC.